This T cell receptor beta chain was found in a study of blood T cell repertoires in COVID-19 (dated by TCRdb to 2019 to 2021). Notes on the research overall: Collaborator samples came from the United States, Italy and Spain and covered acute and convalescent phases of COVID-19. Where HLA class I and class II types were available, the types were taken from metadata supplied by the sample provider, not from assay-based typing. Subjects who had been exposed to COVID-19, were actively infected with it, or had recovered from it provided the deeply sampled blood TCRbeta repertoires that made up the dataset. The samples were drawn from the first 160 participants of the ongoing ImmuneRACE study and from 950 to 1,500 subjects provided by 6 global collaborators. The sample metadata nearly always contained a de-identified subject ID, COVID-19 status, age in years and sex. The prospective study material was composed of cDNA or gDNA derived from T cells, B-cell-depleted T cells, or PBMCs. The repertoires were released in a freely available public database meant as a resource for research on the immune response to SARS-CoV-2.

Worth noting for this clone: Its antigen is unknown. One base away there is no much larger clone; base qualities are not given.

TCRbeta CDR3 regions were amplified from genomic DNA by means of the immunoSEQ Assay, a bias-controlled multiplex PCR. In the original analysis: The number of nucleated cells in each sample was estimated from the amplification of reference gene primers within the assay. To quantify the absolute abundance of each unique TCRbeta CDR3 rearrangement, sequence reads were collapsed and filtered. For each sample, productive Simpson clonality was calculated as the square root of Simpson's diversity index across productive rearrangements. TCRdb carries this immuneACCESS record with in-frame sequences only. Its versions omit some clonotypes, under half of them owing to an unresolved V gene in the studies checked, with the rest unexplained. V and J calls plus clone size are reproduced from that table; the DNA served to infer D and trimming. The sample has around 190,000 clones on record, 75% to 85% of them singletons. The ten largest clones take up less than 15% of the sample.

Broad study findings and their caveats: The amount of clinical and demographic metadata varied by source and participant and was provided uncurated.

V loses 2 bases at its end and J loses 6 bases; junction bases beyond the gene matches: 1. The germline V gene encodes CDR1 MNHEY and CDR2 SVGAGI. The CDR3 has 13 amino acids, counting the end cysteine and phenylalanine. The kept DNA is CDR3 alone, 39 bases in frame from the first base. The collaborating institutions used their own protocols to collect whole blood in K2EDTA tubes. For TCRbeta analysis, collaborators shipped samples as frozen whole blood, isolated PBMCs, or DNA extracted from either of those sample types. The chain is encoded by TRBV6-5 joined to TRBJ2-1; a stretch of 7 junction bases matches TRBD2. The material sequenced was peripheral blood. This receptor was identified in a human donor in a cohort sampled during active COVID-19. The CDR3 protein: CASSYSGVNEQFF. The bases read TGTGCCAGCAGTTACAGCGGGGTCAATGAGCAGTTCTTC.